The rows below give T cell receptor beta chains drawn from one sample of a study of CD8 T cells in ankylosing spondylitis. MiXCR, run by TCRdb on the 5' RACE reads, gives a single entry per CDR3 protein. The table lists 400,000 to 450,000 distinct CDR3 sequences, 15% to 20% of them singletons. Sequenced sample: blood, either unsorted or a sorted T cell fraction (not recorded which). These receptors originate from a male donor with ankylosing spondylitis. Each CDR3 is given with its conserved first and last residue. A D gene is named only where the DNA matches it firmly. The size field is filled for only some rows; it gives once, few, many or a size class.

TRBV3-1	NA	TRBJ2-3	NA	TGTGCCAGCAGCCAAGCCAGGGGTGGGATGGGCGCAGATACGCAGTATTTT	CASSQARGGMGADTQYF
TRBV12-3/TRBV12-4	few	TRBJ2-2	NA	TGTGCCAGCAGTCTAGCGTTTAACACCGGGGAGCTGTTTTTT	CASSLAFNTGELFF
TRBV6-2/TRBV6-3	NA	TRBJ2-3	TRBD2	TGTGCCAGCAGTCGAAGGCCTAGCGGTCGCACAGATACGCAGTATTTT	CASSRRPSGRTDTQYF
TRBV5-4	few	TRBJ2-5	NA	TGTGCCAGCAGCCCCTCGGGTAGGGAGACCCAGTACTTC	CASSPSGRETQYF
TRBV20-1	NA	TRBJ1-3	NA	TGCAGTGCTAGAGATCTCAGGGACACCATATATTTT	CSARDLRDTIYF
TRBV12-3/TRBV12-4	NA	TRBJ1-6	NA	TGTGCCAGCAGTTTACAGTACATCCACTTT	CASSLQYIHF
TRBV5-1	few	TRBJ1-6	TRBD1	TGCGCCAGCAGTTCCGGACAGGGGGCTCATAATTCACCCCTCCACTTT	CASSSGQGAHNSPLHF
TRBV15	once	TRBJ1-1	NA	TGTGCCACCAGCAGAGATATCCTTGTCCGGGCTGAAGCTTTCTTT	CATSRDILVRAEAFF
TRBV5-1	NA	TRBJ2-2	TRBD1	TGCGCCAGCAGCTGGGGACAGGCCGGGGAGCTGTTTTTT	CASSWGQAGELFF
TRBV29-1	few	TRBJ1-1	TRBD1	TGCAGCACAAGGACAGGGGATTTAGGGAACACTGAAGCTTTCTTT	CSTRTGDLGNTEAFF
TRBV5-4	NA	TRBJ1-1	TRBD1	TGTGCCAGCAGGGACAGGGGGCTTGTGAACACTGAAGCTTTCTTT	CASRDRGLVNTEAFF
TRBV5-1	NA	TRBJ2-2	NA	TGCGCCAGCAGTGGGGGATCCCTCCTGAACACCGGGGAGCTGTTTTTT	CASSGGSLLNTGELFF
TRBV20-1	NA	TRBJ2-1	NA	TGCAGTGCTAGTCCACCGACGGGACCACAGGTTGGTGAGCAGTTCTTC	CSASPPTGPQVGEQFF
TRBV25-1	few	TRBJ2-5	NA	TGTGCCAGCAGTGGCAGGGTTGAGACCCAGTACTTC	CASSGRVETQYF
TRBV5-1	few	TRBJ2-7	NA	TGCGCCAGCAGCTTGGACTCCACCTACGAGCAGTACTTC	CASSLDSTYEQYF
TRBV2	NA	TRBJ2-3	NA	TGTGCCAGCAGTGAAAATACAGGGTTAACAGATACGCAGTATTTT	CASSENTGLTDTQYF
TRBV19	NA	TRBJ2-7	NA	TGTGCCAGTAGGGAACAGGTAAACTCCTACGAGCAGTACTTC	CASREQVNSYEQYF
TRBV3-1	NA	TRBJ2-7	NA	TGTGCCAGCAGCTCCGGGCCTAGCACCTACGAGCAGTACTTC	CASSSGPSTYEQYF
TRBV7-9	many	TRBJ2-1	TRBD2	TGTGCCAGCAGCTTATTGGCGGGAGGGCCGTATGAGCAGTTCTTC	CASSLLAGGPYEQFF
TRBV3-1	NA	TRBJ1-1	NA	TGTGCCAGCAGCCATTCTACCCGGACTGAAGCTTTCTTT	CASSHSTRTEAFF
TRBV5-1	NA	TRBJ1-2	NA	TGCGCCAGCAGCTTGGTGGGGCCGGGCCCGAACTATGGCTACACCTTC	CASSLVGPGPNYGYTF
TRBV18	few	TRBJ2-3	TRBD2	TGTGCCAGCTCATCCCCTAGCGGGAGAAAAAGCACAGATACGCAGTATTTT	CASSSPSGRKSTDTQYF
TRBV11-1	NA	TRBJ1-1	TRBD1	TGTGCCAGCAGCTTGGGACGAGGACAGGGGGGCACTGAAGCTTTCTTT	CASSLGRGQGGTEAFF
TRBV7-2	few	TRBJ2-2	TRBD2	TGTGCCAGCAGCTTTACTAGCGGAATCACCGGGGAGCTGTTTTTT	CASSFTSGITGELFF
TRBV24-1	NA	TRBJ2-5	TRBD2	TGTGCCACCAGTGACCCCGGGACTAGCGGAGAGACCCAGTACTTC	CATSDPGTSGETQYF
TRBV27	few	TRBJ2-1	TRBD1	TGTGCCCCCCGTGAGGGACAGGAATTCTACAATGAGCAGTTCTTC	CAPREGQEFYNEQFF
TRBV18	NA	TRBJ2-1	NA	TGTGCCAGCTCACCACCCGGGGGAAGACCCAACAATGAGCAGTTCTTC	CASSPPGGRPNNEQFF
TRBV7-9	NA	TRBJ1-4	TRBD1	TGTGCCAGCAGCCCGCCGGGACAGGGGGGCGAAAAACTGTTTTTT	CASSPPGQGGEKLFF
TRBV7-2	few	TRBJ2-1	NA	TGTGCCAGCAGCTATGGACTTCTCCAGACCTACAATGAGCAGTTCTTC	CASSYGLLQTYNEQFF
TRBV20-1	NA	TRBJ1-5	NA	TGCAGTGCTAGAGGGGCCGGGGTCGTCAATCAGCCCCAGCATTTT	CSARGAGVVNQPQHF
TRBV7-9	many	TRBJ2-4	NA	TGTGCCAGCAGCTTAGGAGGGACTGGTGTTCAGTACTTC	CASSLGGTGVQYF
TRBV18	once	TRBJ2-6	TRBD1	TGTGCCAGCTCGCTCCTCGTGATGACAGGGGGCGACGGATCTGGGGCCAACGTCCTGACTTTC	CASSLLVMTGGDGSGANVLTF
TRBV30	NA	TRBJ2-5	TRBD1	TGTGCCTGGAGTGTACCAGGGGGGACCCAGTACTTC	CAWSVPGGTQYF
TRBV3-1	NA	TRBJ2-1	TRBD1	TGTGCCAGCAGCCCGCCCAACCGGGACAGGGGGCGGAATGAGCAGTTCTTC	CASSPPNRDRGRNEQFF
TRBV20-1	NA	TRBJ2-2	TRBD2	TGCAGTGCTAGACCCCCTAGCGGCCGAAACACCGGGGAGCTGTTTTTT	CSARPPSGRNTGELFF
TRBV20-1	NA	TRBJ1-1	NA	TGCAGTGCTAGGATTTCGAACACTGAAGCTTTCTTT	CSARISNTEAFF
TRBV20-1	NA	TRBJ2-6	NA	TGCTGTGCTAGAGATCCTCAACAGGTCTCTGGGGCCAACGTCCTGACTTTC	CCARDPQQVSGANVLTF
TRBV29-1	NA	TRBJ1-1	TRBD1	TGCAGCGTCAAAGGCCTCGACAGGGACGCTTTCTTT	CSVKGLDRDAFF
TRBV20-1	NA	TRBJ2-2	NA	TGCAGTGCAGCTAGGGGGGTACCCGGGGAGCTGTTTTTT	CSAARGVPGELFF
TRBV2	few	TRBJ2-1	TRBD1	TGTGGCTCCGGACAGGGGGCGAATGAGCAGTTCTTC	CGSGQGANEQFF
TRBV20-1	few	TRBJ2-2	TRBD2	TGCAGTGCTACGTCGGGGGGGACCGGGGAGCTGTTTTTT	CSATSGGTGELFF
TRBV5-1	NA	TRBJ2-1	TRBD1	TGCGCCAGCAGCCCGAGCCGGGACAGGCGGGATCCTTACAATGAGCAGTTCTTC	CASSPSRDRRDPYNEQFF
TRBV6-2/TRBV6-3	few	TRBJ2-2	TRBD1	TGTGCCAGCAGTTCCGGGACAGTAGGGTCCGGGGAGCTGTTTTTT	CASSSGTVGSGELFF
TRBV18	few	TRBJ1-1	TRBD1	TGTGCCAGCTCACCAATGGGACAGGGGGCAACGACTGAAGCTTTCTTT	CASSPMGQGATTEAFF
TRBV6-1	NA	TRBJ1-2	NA	TGTGCCAGCAGTGTTATAGGGGACTATGGCTACACCTTC	CASSVIGDYGYTF